This T cell receptor beta chain is from a study of T-cell reconstitution after alpha-beta-depleted transplantation in children. Study-level points and caveats: It was reported that alpha-beta T cells came from several hundred expanded graft clones (about two months after transplant). Counts and diversity of T cells one year after transplant came mostly from newly produced T cells. Surviving recipient T cells and intrathymic progenitors accounted for some patients' high TCRbeta diversity at day 60.

This CDR3 has 15 amino acids. Germline V gene sequence: CDR1 SGHRS, CDR2 YFSETQ. The trim removed 4 bases at V and 2 bases at J, leaving 7 bases unmatched. Library preparation (for TCRbeta) was performed with unique molecular identifiers. TCRdb analysed the PCR reads with MiXCR anew, one entry per CDR3 protein. The top ten clones hold roughly a quarter of a sample with about 260,000 distinct CDR3 sequences, roughly 12% of them seen once. This clonotype was seen at least ten times. What it binds is not known. The source was peripheral blood, collected 180 days after TCRalphabeta/CD19-depleted stem cell transplant. The clonotype was recovered from a male patient between 2 and 15 years old who had a stem cell transplant for chronic granulomatous disease, so the T cells may come from the graft donor. The chain combines TRBV5-1 with TRBJ1-1; 8 positions agree with TRBD1. CDR3 sequence (DNA): TGCGCCAGCAGCATTGACAGGGGAGTCAACACTGAAGCTTTCTTT. Translation gives CASSIDRGVNTEAFF. Combining the CDR3 with reference TRBV5-1 and TRBJ1-1 gives the whole variable domain KAGVTQTPRYLIKTRGQQVTLSCSPISGHRSVSWYQQTPGQGLQFLFEYFSETQRNKGNFPGRFSGRQFSNSRSEMNVSTLELGDSALYLCASSIDRGVNTEAFFGQGTRLTVV.